A selection of T cell receptor beta chains follows, all from one sample in a study of regulatory dendritic cells for organ transplantation. Generated by immunoSEQ multiplex PCR, the TCRdb table keeps only in-frame clones and is missing some. The profile covers approximately 35,000 clones, with about 88% appearing a single time and 0.05% to 0.065% taken by the ten largest. The sequenced material came from naive CD4+ T cells from blood. These receptor sequences come from a human donor in good health. CDR3s include the opening cysteine and the closing phenylalanine or tryptophan. D genes are given only for firm matches. Only some rows state a clone size, as once, few, many or a class for expanded clones.

v_gene: TRBV30
d_gene: .
len: 13
abundance: .
j_gene: TRBJ2-7
CDR3nt: TGTGCCTGGAGTCCCCGACAGGACTACGAGCAGTACTTC
CDR3aa: CAWSPRQDYEQYF

v_gene: TRBV7-7
d_gene: .
len: 15
abundance: .
j_gene: TRBJ2-5
CDR3nt: TGTGCTAGCAGCTTAAACAGAGCCCAGGGAGAGACCCAGTACTTC
CDR3aa: CASSLNRAQGETQYF

v_gene: TRBV7-6
d_gene: .
len: 17
abundance: .
j_gene: TRBJ2-3
CDR3nt: TGTGCCAGCAGCCATGGGGTCTTGGGGGGTATCGGAGATACGCAGTATTTT
CDR3aa: CASSHGVLGGIGDTQYF

v_gene: TRBV29-1
d_gene: .
len: 13
abundance: .
j_gene: TRBJ1-2
CDR3nt: TGCAGCTCCGGGGAGGCAGGCGCTGGGGGCTACACCTTC
CDR3aa: CSSGEAGAGGYTF

v_gene: TRBV5-1
d_gene: .
len: 16
abundance: .
j_gene: TRBJ2-1
CDR3nt: TGCGCCAGCAGCTTAGTCCTACCCGGAGTCGACAATGAGCAGTTCTTC
CDR3aa: CASSLVLPGVDNEQFF

v_gene: TRBV7-6
d_gene: .
len: 16
abundance: .
j_gene: TRBJ1-3
CDR3nt: TGTGCCAGCAGTCATAACTTAAAGATGGCAGGAAACACCATATATTTT
CDR3aa: CASSHNLKMAGNTIYF

v_gene: TRBV28
d_gene: TRBD1
len: 16
abundance: .
j_gene: TRBJ1-2
CDR3nt: TGTGCCAGCAGTCGCTCGGACAGGGTTGGAGTCGATGGCTACACCTTC
CDR3aa: CASSRSDRVGVDGYTF

v_gene: TRBV7-9
d_gene: TRBD1
len: 15
abundance: .
j_gene: TRBJ2-1
CDR3nt: TGTGCCAGCAGCCAAGGACAGGCGGAGTACAATGAGCAGTTCTTC
CDR3aa: CASSQGQAEYNEQFF

v_gene: TRBV23-1
d_gene: .
len: 12
abundance: .
j_gene: TRBJ1-2
CDR3nt: TGCGCCAGCAGTCAATCTAGTTGTGGCTACACCTTC
CDR3aa: CASSQSSCGYTF

v_gene: TRBV7-2
d_gene: .
len: 16
abundance: .
j_gene: TRBJ2-1
CDR3nt: TGTGCCAGCAGCTTAAGGCAAGGGACCGGGGTCAATGAGCAGTTCTTC
CDR3aa: CASSLRQGTGVNEQFF

v_gene: TRBV4-2
d_gene: TRBD1
len: 16
abundance: .
j_gene: TRBJ1-5
CDR3nt: TGTGCCAGCAGCCACCCCGGACAGGGGGTTAATCAGCCCCAGCATTTT
CDR3aa: CASSHPGQGVNQPQHF

v_gene: TRBV19
d_gene: .
len: 15
abundance: few
j_gene: TRBJ1-5
CDR3nt: TGTGCCAGTATCCCCTTCGGAGATAGCAATCAGCCCCAGCATTTT
CDR3aa: CASIPFGDSNQPQHF

v_gene: TRBV29-1
d_gene: .
len: 11
abundance: .
j_gene: TRBJ2-7
CDR3nt: TGCAGCGTTGCGACAGGTCTCGAGCAGTACTTC
CDR3aa: CSVATGLEQYF

v_gene: TRBV7-8
d_gene: .
len: 15
abundance: few
j_gene: TRBJ2-7
CDR3nt: TGTGCCAGCAGCTTGGATACAGGGTCGTCCTACGAGCAGTACTTC
CDR3aa: CASSLDTGSSYEQYF

v_gene: TRBV6-5
d_gene: .
len: 13
abundance: .
j_gene: TRBJ2-3
CDR3nt: TGTGCCAGCAGGAGGGGCAGCACAGATACGCAGTATTTT
CDR3aa: CASRRGSTDTQYF

v_gene: TRBV7-6
d_gene: .
len: 15
abundance: .
j_gene: TRBJ2-7
CDR3nt: TGTGCCAGCAGCCCCCGCCGAGACAAGCTCTACGAGCAGTACTTC
CDR3aa: CASSPRRDKLYEQYF

v_gene: TRBV7-9
d_gene: .
len: 12
abundance: .
j_gene: TRBJ1-1
CDR3nt: TGTGCCAGCAGCTTAGATGCAGGGGAAGCTTTCTTT
CDR3aa: CASSLDAGEAFF

v_gene: TRBV2
d_gene: TRBD1
len: 15
abundance: .
j_gene: TRBJ1-1
CDR3nt: TGTGCCAGCAGGGATGACAGGGAGGGCGGCACTGAAGCTTTCTTT
CDR3aa: CASRDDREGGTEAFF

v_gene: TRBV4-3
d_gene: TRBD2
len: 16
abundance: .
j_gene: TRBJ2-4
CDR3nt: TGCGCCAGCAGCCAAGATCTCCGGGGGGGCGGAAACATTCAGTACTTC
CDR3aa: CASSQDLRGGGNIQYF

v_gene: TRBV11-2
d_gene: .
len: 16
abundance: .
j_gene: TRBJ1-3
CDR3nt: TGTGCCAGCAGCTTAGAATTTCGGGACTCTGGAAACACCATATATTTT
CDR3aa: CASSLEFRDSGNTIYF

v_gene: TRBV19
d_gene: TRBD1
len: 14
abundance: .
j_gene: TRBJ1-6
CDR3nt: TGTGCCAGTAGTGAAGGACAGGGGGCTTCACCCCTCCACTTT
CDR3aa: CASSEGQGASPLHF

v_gene: TRBV5-4
d_gene: TRBD1
len: 13
abundance: .
j_gene: TRBJ2-2
CDR3nt: TGTGCCAGCAGCCGGGGACAGGGCGGGGAGCTGTTTTTT
CDR3aa: CASSRGQGGELFF

v_gene: TRBV5-8
d_gene: .
len: 15
abundance: .
j_gene: TRBJ1-1
CDR3nt: TGTGCCAGCAGCTTGTACAGCTACATGAACACTGAAGCTTTCTTT
CDR3aa: CASSLYSYMNTEAFF

v_gene: TRBV10-3
d_gene: .
len: 13
abundance: .
j_gene: TRBJ1-1
CDR3nt: TGTGCCATCACCGGGACTGACCGTATGGAAGCTTTCTTT
CDR3aa: CAITGTDRMEAFF

v_gene: TRBV5-1
d_gene: TRBD1
len: 15
abundance: .
j_gene: TRBJ1-2
CDR3nt: TGCGCCAGCAGCGAAGGGACAGGGGGTATGTTCGGCTACACCTTC
CDR3aa: CASSEGTGGMFGYTF

v_gene: TRBV28
d_gene: .
len: 16
abundance: .
j_gene: TRBJ2-1
CDR3nt: TGTGCCAGCCGAGTCACCCGGTACAGGGAAGGTAATGAGCAGTTCTTC
CDR3aa: CASRVTRYREGNEQFF

v_gene: TRBV15
d_gene: TRBD1
len: 15
abundance: .
j_gene: TRBJ1-6
CDR3nt: TGTGCCACCAGCAGCTCAGGGGGTTGGAATTCACCCCTCCACTTT
CDR3aa: CATSSSGGWNSPLHF

v_gene: TRBV25-1
d_gene: .
len: 13
abundance: .
j_gene: TRBJ2-7
CDR3nt: TGTGCCAGCAGTGTTGGGCTCTCCTACGAGCAGTACTTC
CDR3aa: CASSVGLSYEQYF

v_gene: TRBV18
d_gene: TRBD1
len: 14
abundance: .
j_gene: TRBJ1-1
CDR3nt: TGTGCCAGCTCAAGGGGACAGACGAACACTGAAGCTTTCTTT
CDR3aa: CASSRGQTNTEAFF

v_gene: TRBV25-1
d_gene: .
len: 13
abundance: .
j_gene: TRBJ1-2
CDR3nt: TGTGCCAGCAGTGTAGACACCAACTATGGCTACACCTTC
CDR3aa: CASSVDTNYGYTF

v_gene: TRBV4-3
d_gene: .
len: 16
abundance: .
j_gene: TRBJ1-4
CDR3nt: TGCGCCAGCAGCCAAGATGAGGAGGGGGTATATGAAAAACTGTTTTTT
CDR3aa: CASSQDEEGVYEKLFF

v_gene: TRBV27
d_gene: .
len: 9
abundance: .
j_gene: TRBJ2-5
CDR3nt: TGTGCCAGCAGTTTCGCAGGGTACTTC
CDR3aa: CASSFAGYF

v_gene: TRBV7-2
d_gene: .
len: 14
abundance: .
j_gene: TRBJ1-2
CDR3nt: TGTGCCAGCAGCCGTCGGTCATCGGGCCATGGCTACACCTTC
CDR3aa: CASSRRSSGHGYTF

v_gene: TRBV12-2
d_gene: .
len: 16
abundance: .
j_gene: TRBJ2-4
CDR3nt: TGTGCAAGTCGCTTCCCGAGGGGGAAAGGAAAAAACATTCAGTACTTC
CDR3aa: CASRFPRGKGKNIQYF

v_gene: TRBV5-4
d_gene: TRBD2
len: 15
abundance: .
j_gene: TRBJ2-3
CDR3nt: TGTGCCAGCAGTCAAGCGGGGGGGACCACAGATACGCAGTATTTT
CDR3aa: CASSQAGGTTDTQYF

v_gene: TRBV11-2
d_gene: .
len: 12
abundance: .
j_gene: TRBJ2-7
CDR3nt: TGTGCCAGCAGCTTCCGTGCCTACGAGCAGTACTTC
CDR3aa: CASSFRAYEQYF